Below are 29 T cell receptor beta chains sequenced from a single sample in a study of blood T cell repertoires in COVID-19. Sequenced by immunoSEQ multiplex PCR; TCRdb stores in-frame clones only, minus some. The table has over 85,000 clones, roughly 76% seen once. The sample comprised peripheral blood. These receptors were obtained from a woman aged 55 to 70 with acute or convalescent COVID-19.

The rearrangement links TRBV6-2 or TRBV6-3 to TRBJ2-7; D might be TRBD2 (6 bases). The CDR3 runs 17 residues. The germline V gene encodes CDR1 MNHEY and CDR2 SVGEGT. The V and J ends lost 0 bases and 1 base respectively, with 16 bases between them. CDR3 loop: CASSYSNPLGGSYEQYF. The CDR3 DNA reads TGTGCCAGCAGTTACTCGAATCCCCTGGGGGGTTCCTACGAGCAGTACTTC.

In its sample, this clone was seen a few times. This sequence joins TRBV29-1 and TRBJ1-6, with TRBD1 matching 7 bases. CDR1 SQVTM and CDR2 ANQGSEA come from the germline V gene. The CDR3 has 14 amino acids. Trimming cost V 5 bases and J 7 bases; bases outside gene matches: 8. CDR3 coding DNA: TGCAGCGTTAAAACCGGGACAGAGAATTCACCCCTCCACTTT. This sequence encodes CSVKTGTENSPLHF.

The rearrangement uses TRBV3-1 (or the pseudogene TRBV3-2) and TRBJ2-2, with TRBD1 identical over 8 bases. V dropped 4 bases and J dropped 3; count of bases not matched to a gene: 10. The CDR3 has 17 residues. Germline CDR1 and CDR2: LGHDT and YNNKEL (reference sequence). CDR3 amino acids: CASSPTRQGRDTGELFF. For the CDR3, the DNA is TGTGCCAGCAGCCCCACCCGACAGGGGCGCGACACCGGGGAGCTGTTTTTT.

The chain couples TRBV7-9 to TRBJ1-2; 8 nucleotides match TRBD1. Germline CDR1 is SEHNR and CDR2 is FQNEAQ (reference sequence). The junction had 4 bases not matched to a gene; V was cut back by 1 base and J by 6 bases. The CDR3 is made up of 14 amino acids. The CDR3 loop is CASSLEGQANGYTF. The CDR3 nucleotides are TGTGCCAGCAGCTTAGAGGGACAGGCGAATGGCTACACCTTC.

The chain employs TRBV6-5 and TRBJ1-2; 9 bases align to TRBD1. In germline, CDR1 is MNHEY, CDR2 SVGAGI. This CDR3 spans 13 amino acids. With V trimmed by 0 bases and J by 12 bases, 5 bases remained unmatched. The CDR3 DNA follows: TGTGCCAGCAGTTACTCCGGGACAGGGCCACACACCTTC. It is translated as CASSYSGTGPHTF.

This sequence joins TRBV3-1 (or the pseudogene TRBV3-2) and TRBJ1-4; D remains unclear. This CDR3 comprises 13 residues. V lost 1 base and J 8 bases, leaving 8 bases between the germline ends. Germline CDR1 and CDR2: LGHDT and YNNKEL (reference sequence). This CDR3 is CASSQVEREKLFF. DNA for the CDR3: TGTGCCAGCAGCCAAGTGGAGAGGGAAAAACTGTTTTTT.

The J gene is TRBJ2-1, the V gene TRBV5-4; maybe TRBD1 (6 bases). In germline, CDR1 is SGHNT, CDR2 YYREEE (reference sequence). CDR3 size: 13 residues. Trimming removed 3 bases at V and 7 bases at J, with 11 bases between. DNA of the CDR3: TGTGCCAGCAGCTCTACAGGGCTGAATGAGCAGTTCTTC. It encodes CASSSTGLNEQFF.

This clone was observed a handful of times. The gene calls are TRBV3-1 (or the pseudogene TRBV3-2) and TRBJ1-3, with 12 bases that match TRBD1. With 4 bases clipped from V and 4 bases from J, the junction kept 2 bases outside the gene matches. Germline V CDR1 and CDR2: LGHDT, YNNKEL (reference sequence). This CDR3 has 15 residues. CDR3 sequence (DNA): TGTGCCAGCAGCCCAGGGACAGGGGGCGGAAACACCATATATTTT. Protein sequence: CASSPGTGGGNTIYF.

This chain links TRBV10-3 with TRBJ1-3, with TRBD1 identical over 7 bases. The V gene end was trimmed by 11 bases and the J gene end by 2 bases; junction bases not matched to a gene: 9. CDR3 length equals 14 residues. Germline V CDR1 and CDR2: ENHRY, SYGVKD. CDR3 residues: CASTAQGAGNTIYF. The DNA of the CDR3 is TGTGCCTCCACTGCCCAGGGGGCTGGAAACACCATATATTTT.

J is TRBJ1-1 and V is TRBV7-9; TRBD1 aligns across 7 bases. Per germline, CDR1 SEHNR and CDR2 FQNEAQ (reference sequence). The CDR3 has 15 residues. V gave up 5 bases and J gave up 1 base; unmatched junction bases: 7. CDR3 residues: CASSPWDSRNTEAFF. Written as DNA, the CDR3 is TGTGCCAGCAGCCCCTGGGACAGTCGGAACACTGAAGCTTTCTTT.

The chain's CDR3 is CASSVVPEETQYF. The CDR3 DNA reads TGTGCCAGCAGCGTTGTGCCAGAAGAGACCCAGTACTTC. This chain joins TRBV9 and TRBJ2-5; D ambiguous. The CDR3 totals 13 residues. The germline V gene encodes CDR1 SGDLS and CDR2 YYNGEE. The ends were cut back, 2 bases at V and 3 bases at J, with 8 bases in the middle.

This chain uses TRBV30 with TRBJ1-6; D gene unclear. There are 14 residues in the CDR3. Germline V CDR1 and CDR2: GTSNPN, SVGIG (reference sequence). Trimming removed 3 bases at V and 8 bases at J, with 14 bases between. The CDR3 region has the DNA TGTGCCTGGAGGCCGGGGAGGCCAGATTCACCCCTCCACTTT. Translating it yields CAWRPGRPDSPLHF.

This rearrangement joins TRBV7-3 to TRBJ2-7; the D gene is possibly TRBD2 (6 bases). The CDR3 extends over 15 amino acids. The V end was cut by 2 bases, the J end by 2 bases, with 13 bases between. CDR1 is SGHTA and CDR2 is FQGTGA in the germline V gene. The CDR3 here is CASSLAEGPPYEQYF. The CDR3, as DNA: TGTGCCAGCAGCTTAGCGGAGGGGCCCCCCTACGAGCAGTACTTC.

The gene calls are TRBV18 and TRBJ2-5; 7 bases agree with TRBD1. CDR3 length equals 14 residues. Germline-derived CDR1 and CDR2 are KGHSH and LQKENI. Unmatched junction bases numbered 4, after V lost 3 bases and J lost 3 bases. In DNA, the CDR3 is TGTGCCAGCTCACCCGGGACAGAGGAAGAGACCCAGTACTTC. It codes for CASSPGTEEETQYF.

The V call is TRBV27, the J call TRBJ2-3; D is possibly TRBD2 (6 bases). V dropped 4 bases and J dropped 4 bases, with 12 bases sitting between them. The CDR3 totals 14 residues. Per the germline V gene, CDR1 is MNHEY and CDR2 is SMNVEV (reference sequence). CDR3 loop: CASSWRASPDTQYF. CDR3 bases: TGTGCCAGCAGTTGGAGGGCTAGTCCAGATACGCAGTATTTT.

J is TRBJ2-7 and V is TRBV4-1; D remains ambiguous. This CDR3 has 14 residues. The V gene lost 0 bases and the J gene lost 4 bases, with 10 bases spanning the gap. Germline-derived CDR1 and CDR2 are MGHRA and YSYEKL. In DNA, the CDR3 is TGCGCCAGCAGCCAAGAGCCAGGCGTTTACGAGCAGTACTTC. Translating gives CASSQEPGVYEQYF.

A note on this clone: Other DNA sequences in this specimen translate into the identical CDR3. The chain recombines TRBV5-6 with TRBJ1-5; D uncertain. The CDR3 length is 14 residues. Germline CDR1 SGHDT, CDR2 YYEEEE. The V and J ends lost 2 bases and 2 bases respectively, with 8 bases between them. This CDR3 reads CASSFQTGNQPQHF. CDR3 sequence (DNA): TGTGCCAGCAGCTTTCAGACTGGCAATCAGCCCCAGCATTTT.

The rearrangement links TRBV10-2 to TRBJ2-7; D call uncertain. The V end lost 8 bases, the J end lost 1 base, and 3 bases lay between the germline ends. Germline CDR1 reads WSHSY; CDR2 reads SAAADI. The CDR3 has 10 amino acids. CDR3 in DNA: TGCGCCAGCCAATCCTACGAGCAGTACTTC. It specifies CASQSYEQYF.

The chain is built from TRBV20-1 and TRBJ2-3; D not certain. With 8 bases removed from V and 4 bases from J, the gap between germline ends came to 7 bases. The CDR3 covers 10 residues. Per germline, CDR1 DFQATT and CDR2 SNEGSKA (reference sequence). CDR3 coding DNA: TGCAGTCAGTTTTCAGATACGCAGTATTTT. Its protein product is CSQFSDTQYF.

This sequence joins TRBV30 and TRBJ1-4, with no clear D. The CDR3 runs 15 residues. The V end lost 3 bases, the J end lost 8 bases, and 19 bases lay between the germline ends. Germline V gives CDR1 GTSNPN, CDR2 SVGIG (reference sequence). The CDR3 reads CAWRHSTPGREKLFF. DNA of the CDR3: TGTGCCTGGAGACACTCCACCCCGGGGAGGGAAAAACTGTTTTTT.

The rearrangement joins TRBV19 to TRBJ2-3; 10 nucleotides agree with TRBD2. Germline V CDR1 and CDR2: LNHDA, SQIVND (reference sequence). The CDR3 extends over 17 amino acids. V shed 4 bases and J 2 bases; nucleotides not matched to a gene: 9. The CDR3: CASSSVGSGGPTDTQYF. CDR3 in DNA: TGTGCCAGTAGTAGTGTGGGTAGCGGGGGGCCCACAGATACGCAGTATTTT.

The V gene is TRBV7-8, the J gene TRBJ1-1; 8 bases align to TRBD1. J was trimmed by 11 bases and V by 5 bases; bases with no gene match: 4. Germline assignment: CDR1 SGHVS and CDR2 FQNEAQ. The CDR3 loop spans 11 amino acids. The CDR3 DNA reads as TGTGCCAGCAGCCCAGGGGGCGGGGCTTTCTTT. Translating gives CASSPGGGAFF.

This clone was recorded a few times. The V call is TRBV7-9, the J call TRBJ1-2, with D unclear. V was pared by 8 bases and J by 6 bases, with 10 bases between. The germline CDR1 and CDR2 sequences are SEHNR and FQNEAQ (reference sequence). This CDR3 spans 11 amino acids. The CDR3 reads CASGQTHGYTF. The CDR3 nucleotides read TGTGCCAGCGGGCAGACCCATGGCTACACCTTC.

This clone has just a few counts. V is TRBV11-2 and J is TRBJ2-5, with D possibly matching TRBD2 (7 bases). V lost 0 bases to trimming and J lost 6 bases, with 14 bases between them. The CDR3 has 15 residues. Per the germline V gene, CDR1 is SGHAT and CDR2 is FQNNGV. The CDR3 region has the DNA TGTGCCAGCAGCTTAGATCGGGGGGCCGGGAAGACCCAGTACTTC. Its protein product is CASSLDRGAGKTQYF.

The chain carries TRBV30 and TRBJ2-1; TRBD2 is a possible D gene (7 bases). In germline, CDR1 is GTSNPN, CDR2 SVGIG (reference sequence). Trimming removed 4 bases at V and 6 bases at J, with 16 bases between. CDR3 length: 14 residues. CDR3 sequence: CAWMVGGPPNEQFF. CDR3 in DNA: TGTGCCTGGATGGTGGGGGGGCCTCCCAATGAGCAGTTCTTC.

This chain uses TRBV11-2 with TRBJ1-1; D might be TRBD1 (6 bases). The CDR3 has 16 amino acids. The V gene's germline CDR1 is SGHAT and CDR2 FQNNGV. Trimming took 0 bases from V and 3 from J, leaving 14 bases between them. The CDR3 here is CASSLDPAGAYTEAFF. CDR3 DNA sequence: TGTGCCAGCAGCTTAGATCCGGCAGGGGCTTACACTGAAGCTTTCTTT.

The rearrangement links TRBV6-6 to TRBJ2-7; weak D call: TRBD2 (5 bases). The CDR3 runs 14 residues. The V end was cut by 5 bases, the J end by 0 bases, with 11 bases between. Germline CDR1 and CDR2: MNHNY and SVGAGI (reference sequence). The CDR3 nucleotides are TGTGCCAGCAGTCGCCTAGGACTCTCCTACGAGCAGTACTTC. Residues: CASSRLGLSYEQYF.

The rearrangement joins TRBV11-3 to TRBJ1-1; TRBD1 matches at 7 bases. Trimming cost V 5 bases and J 11 bases; bases outside gene matches: 11. Per the germline V gene, CDR1 is SGHNT and CDR2 is YENEEA. This CDR3 has 13 amino acids. CDR3 coding DNA: TGTGCCAGCAGCCTCAACCAGAGGGGGCCTGCTTTCTTT. Translated, it gives CASSLNQRGPAFF.

The rearrangement links TRBV6-2 or TRBV6-3 to TRBJ2-7, with TRBD1 matching 7 bases. The CDR3 is 14 amino acids. From germline, CDR1 is MNHEY and CDR2 SVGEGT. Trimming removed 6 bases from V and 3 bases from J; junction bases left unmatched: 8. This chain's CDR3 is CASSPDRIYYEQYF. The CDR3 DNA sequence: TGTGCCAGCAGCCCGGACAGGATCTACTACGAGCAGTACTTC.